This is a list of T cell receptor beta chains from one sample in a study of T-cell memory formation after mild COVID-19. One entry per CDR3 protein, called by TCRdb with MiXCR from the 5' RACE reads. In the table there are some 150,000 distinct CDR3 sequences, under 25% of which are singletons. The sample was PBMCs or a T cell subset sorted from them (not recorded which). The receptors shown here come from an adult woman who had mild COVID-19 (a few samples of this study predate the infection). Cell type and time point are not known. The CDR3 runs from the conserved cysteine through the conserved F or W. Each record gives: V gene, J gene, D gene, clone size, CDR3 DNA, CDR3 protein. D genes are given only for firm matches. The size of a clone is reported for some rows only, either as once, few or many, or as a class for expanded clones.

V: TRBV12-3/TRBV12-4; J: TRBJ2-1; D: TRBD2; size: .; DNA: TGTGCCAGCAGTTTTTGGCGGGGGGGGTACAATGAGCAGTTCTTC; CDR3: CASSFWRGGYNEQFF
V: TRBV3-1; J: TRBJ1-1; D: .; size: few; DNA: TGTGCCAGCAGCCAGAACACGAACACTGAGGCTTTCTTT; CDR3: CASSQNTNTEAFF
V: TRBV5-1; J: TRBJ2-7; D: .; size: .; DNA: TGCGCCAGCAGCCCGGACGGCCTCTACGAGCAGTACTTC; CDR3: CASSPDGLYEQYF
V: TRBV4-2; J: TRBJ2-3; D: .; size: .; DNA: TGTGCCAGCAGCCAAGATGTCCCCTCACGAGATACGCAGTATTTT; CDR3: CASSQDVPSRDTQYF
V: TRBV10-2; J: TRBJ1-6; D: .; size: few; DNA: TGCGCCAGCAGTGAGTCAACTTCTTATAATTCACCCCTCCACTTT; CDR3: CASSESTSYNSPLHF
V: TRBV12-3/TRBV12-4; J: TRBJ2-7; D: .; size: few; DNA: TGTGCCAGCAGTTTAGGTGGGAACTCCTACGAGCAGTACTTC; CDR3: CASSLGGNSYEQYF
V: TRBV5-1; J: TRBJ2-1; D: TRBD2; size: .; DNA: TGCGCCAGCAGCATTAGCGGGGGGGCCATAAATGAGCAGTTCTTC; CDR3: CASSISGGAINEQFF
V: TRBV7-7; J: TRBJ2-1; D: .; size: .; DNA: TGTGCTAGCAGCTTAGGCGGAGGCTACAATGAGCAGTTCTTC; CDR3: CASSLGGGYNEQFF
V: TRBV9; J: TRBJ2-5; D: .; size: .; DNA: TGTGCCAGCAGCTTAGGACCCGATGGGGGCCAGTACTTC; CDR3: CASSLGPDGGQYF
V: TRBV7-2; J: TRBJ2-6; D: .; size: .; DNA: TGTGCCAGCAGCCACGGAAGCTCTGGGGCCAACGTCCTGACTTTC; CDR3: CASSHGSSGANVLTF
V: TRBV30; J: TRBJ2-5; D: .; size: .; DNA: TGTGCCTGGAGTGAGGGTACCGGGACCTACCAAGAGACCCAGTACTTC; CDR3: CAWSEGTGTYQETQYF
V: TRBV11-2; J: TRBJ2-1; D: TRBD2; size: .; DNA: TGTGCCAGCAGATTAGCGGGAGGATCCGCCAATGAGCAGTTCTTC; CDR3: CASRLAGGSANEQFF
V: TRBV14; J: TRBJ2-1; D: .; size: .; DNA: TGTGCCAGCAGCCGAGAGCCGGGACTGTTTTACAATGAGCAGTTCTTC; CDR3: CASSREPGLFYNEQFF
V: TRBV6-2/TRBV6-3; J: TRBJ2-1; D: .; size: many; DNA: TGTGCCAGCAGTTGGGTGGGAAGGTACAATGAGCAGTTCTTC; CDR3: CASSWVGRYNEQFF
V: TRBV5-1; J: TRBJ1-2; D: TRBD1; size: few; DNA: TGCGCCAGCAGCTTTACAGGGGACTATGGCTACACCTTC; CDR3: CASSFTGDYGYTF
V: TRBV4-3; J: TRBJ2-1; D: TRBD2; size: .; DNA: TGCGCCAGCAGCCAACCGACCCAGGAGCGGGAGACGAATGAGCAGTTCTTC; CDR3: CASSQPTQERETNEQFF
V: TRBV7-9; J: TRBJ1-5; D: .; size: .; DNA: TGTGCCAGCAGCGGGAACCTGGCTGGGGTGGGCAATCAGCCCCAGCATTTT; CDR3: CASSGNLAGVGNQPQHF
V: TRBV7-8; J: TRBJ1-1; D: .; size: few; DNA: TGTGCCAGCAGCCTACAGGGTCAGGACACTGAAGCTTTCTTT; CDR3: CASSLQGQDTEAFF
V: TRBV7-9; J: TRBJ2-2; D: .; size: .; DNA: TGTGCCAGCAGCTTGTCTCCCGGGGGCACCGGGGAGCTGTTTTTT; CDR3: CASSLSPGGTGELFF
V: TRBV29-1; J: TRBJ2-1; D: .; size: .; DNA: TGCAGCGGGCAGGGAGGTAGAAGCTACAATGAGCAGTTCTTC; CDR3: CSGQGGRSYNEQFF
V: TRBV4-2; J: TRBJ1-2; D: TRBD1; size: .; DNA: TGTGCCAGCAGCCAAGGTAGCGAACAGGGGGCGCGATATGGCTACACCTTC; CDR3: CASSQGSEQGARYGYTF
V: TRBV12-3/TRBV12-4; J: TRBJ2-3; D: .; size: many; DNA: TGTGCCAGCAGTTCCCCCTGGGGGGCCCAAGCGACAGATACGCAGTATTTT; CDR3: CASSSPWGAQATDTQYF
V: TRBV4-1; J: TRBJ2-7; D: .; size: .; DNA: TGCGCCAGCAGCCAAGACGGGACCCGGGGATCCTACGAGCAGTACTTC; CDR3: CASSQDGTRGSYEQYF
V: TRBV20-1; J: TRBJ2-2; D: TRBD1; size: few; DNA: TGCAGTGCCTCGGACAGGGACCTAGGGGAGCTGTTTTTT; CDR3: CSASDRDLGELFF
V: TRBV9; J: TRBJ2-3; D: .; size: .; DNA: TGTGCCAGCAGCGTAGCTGGACAGACGTTGGAGTATTTT; CDR3: CASSVAGQTLEYF
V: TRBV6-5; J: TRBJ2-1; D: TRBD2; size: .; DNA: TGTGCCAGCACCGACGGGGGGGCTGGCTACAATGAGCAGTTCTTC; CDR3: CASTDGGAGYNEQFF
V: TRBV12-3/TRBV12-4; J: TRBJ2-7; D: TRBD2; size: few; DNA: TGTGCCAGCAGCCGCGGGGGGGCCCTCTACGAGCAGTACTTC; CDR3: CASSRGGALYEQYF
V: TRBV11-2; J: TRBJ2-7; D: TRBD1; size: .; DNA: TGTGCCAGCAGCCAACGGAACAGGGGTAACGAGCAGTACTTC; CDR3: CASSQRNRGNEQYF